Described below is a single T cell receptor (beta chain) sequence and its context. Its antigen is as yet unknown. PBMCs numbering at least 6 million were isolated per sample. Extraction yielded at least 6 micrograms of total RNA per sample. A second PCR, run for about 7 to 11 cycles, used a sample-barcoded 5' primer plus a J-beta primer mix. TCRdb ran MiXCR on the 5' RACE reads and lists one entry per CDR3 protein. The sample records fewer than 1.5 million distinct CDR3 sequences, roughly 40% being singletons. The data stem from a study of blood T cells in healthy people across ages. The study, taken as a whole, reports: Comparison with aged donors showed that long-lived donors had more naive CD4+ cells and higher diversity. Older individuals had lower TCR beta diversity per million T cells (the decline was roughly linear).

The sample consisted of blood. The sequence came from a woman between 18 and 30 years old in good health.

CDR3 in amino acids: CASSLEQRIWEQFF. Written as DNA, the CDR3 is TGTGCCAGCAGCTTGGAACAGCGGATCTGGGAGCAGTTCTTC. The V and J genes are TRBV5-6 and TRBJ2-1; D is possibly TRBD2 (5 bases). Trimming shortened V by 0 bases and J by 10 bases, and 14 bases separated the two germline ends. The V gene's germline CDR1 is SGHDT and CDR2 YYEEEE. The CDR3 is 14 amino acids.